Below, 24 T cell receptor beta chains from the same sample are listed, as sequenced in a study of CD8+ T cells in alopecia areata (dated by TCRdb to 2016 to 2019). This specimen's time point label, interpreted: baseline before oral tofacitinib. The library was built by means of the immunoSEQ multiplex PCR assay. For TCR sequencing, RNA was extracted from every sample and reverse transcribed into cDNA to serve as template. Here the immuneACCESS table is served through TCRdb, limited to in-frame sequences with V and J called. Missing clones are a known gap in these copies; in checked studies unresolved V genes cover under half, and the rest lacks a known reason. This sample has roughly 130,000 clones in its table, and 45% to 60% of those were observed once. In total, the top ten clones hold roughly 4.8% of the sample. The sample here was CD4+ T cells sorted from blood, taken at week 0. The receptors stem from a human donor with alopecia areata.

The genes are TRBV25-1 and TRBJ2-7, with D hard to call. From germline, CDR1 is MGHDK and CDR2 SYGVNS. Trimming pared 10 bases from V and 7 bases from J, leaving 11 bases between. The CDR3 is 10 amino acids. In nucleotides, the CDR3 is TGTGCCACCCCGGTATGGGAGCAGTACTTC. It codes for CATPVWEQYF.

This clone occurred many times. The J gene is TRBJ1-1, the V gene TRBV25-1; TRBD1 is a possible D gene (5 bases). There are 15 residues in the CDR3. V gave up 1 base and J gave up 4 bases, with 13 bases separating them. The germline V gene encodes CDR1 MGHDK and CDR2 SYGVNS. The CDR3 is CASSEWAREATEAFF. The CDR3 coding sequence is TGTGCCAGCAGTGAATGGGCCAGGGAGGCCACTGAAGCTTTCTTT. The whole variable domain, filled in from reference TRBV25-1 and TRBJ1-1, reads EADIYQTPRYLVIGTGKKITLECSQTMGHDKMYWYQQDPGMELHLIHYSYGVNSTEKGDLSSESTVSRIRTEHFPLTLESARPSHTSQYLCASSEWAREATEAFFGQGTRLTVV.

V gene TRBV7-2 combines with J gene TRBJ2-1; D is perhaps TRBD1 (7 bases). The V end was cut by 5 bases, the J end by 5 bases, with 16 bases between. The CDR3 has 15 residues. Germline loops: CDR1 SGHTA, CDR2 FQGNSA. The CDR3 reads CASSRGQGEHNEQFF. The CDR3 bases are TGTGCCAGCAGCCGGGGGCAGGGGGAACACAATGAGCAGTTCTTC.

This chain links TRBV10-3 with TRBJ1-4, with unresolved D. Per germline, CDR1 ENHRY and CDR2 SYGVKD. V lost 0 bases and J 4 bases, leaving 6 bases between the germline ends. This CDR3 contains 14 residues. CDR3 DNA: TGTGCCATCAGTGAGTCTAGGGTTAATGAAAAACTGTTTTTT. This encodes CAISESRVNEKLFF.

The genes are TRBV5-4 and TRBJ2-7, with D possibly being TRBD2 (6 bases). V shed 0 bases and J shed 0 bases, with 13 bases lying between them. The CDR3 covers 16 residues. Germline CDR1 is SGHNT and CDR2 is YYREEE (reference sequence). The CDR3, as DNA: TGTGCCAGCAGCTTGGAATCTGCGGGGTTCTCCTACGAGCAGTACTTC. This translates into CASSLESAGFSYEQYF.

The chain employs TRBV27 and TRBJ2-5, with D unclear. CDR1 MNHEY and CDR2 SMNVEV come from the germline V gene (reference sequence). The germline V and J ends were trimmed by 2 bases and 7 bases, with 14 bases remaining between them. The CDR3 contains 14 residues. CDR3 amino acids: CASSLEKGLGTQYF. The CDR3, as DNA: TGTGCCAGCAGTTTAGAAAAGGGATTGGGGACCCAGTACTTC.

J is TRBJ1-2 and V is TRBV13, with 7 bases that match TRBD1. Germline V CDR1 and CDR2: PRHDT, FYEKMQ (reference sequence). V lost 5 bases to trimming and J lost 4 bases; unmatched junction nucleotides: 1. The CDR3 consists of 12 residues. The CDR3 region has the DNA TGTGCCAGCAGCGACAGGGTCTATGGCTACACCTTC. Translation gives CASSDRVYGYTF.

This clone was counted between two and nine times. The chain uses TRBV16 and TRBJ2-7; D uncertain. The CDR3 consists of 13 residues. V lost 3 bases and J 4 bases, leaving 10 bases between the germline ends. CDR1 and CDR2 (germline): KGHSY, FQNENV. CDR3 amino acids: CASSQGLRYEQYF. The CDR3 coding sequence is TGTGCCAGCAGCCAGGGGTTAAGGTACGAGCAGTACTTC.

This chain links TRBV4-1 with TRBJ2-3, with TRBD2 identical over 9 bases. This CDR3 comprises 16 residues. In germline, CDR1 is MGHRA, CDR2 YSYEKL. J lost 2 bases, V lost 1 base, and 4 bases had no gene match. As DNA, the CDR3 is TGCGCCAGCAGCCAAGCGACTAGCGGCTACACAGATACGCAGTATTTT. This translates into CASSQATSGYTDTQYF.

This chain joins TRBV23-1 and TRBJ2-7; TRBD1 matches 9 bases. TRBV23-1 is an open reading frame, and its role is uncertain. Trimming at V came to 2 bases and at J to 1 base, leaving 9 bases not matched to a gene. The CDR3 sequence is 17 residues long. In DNA form, the CDR3 reads TGCGCCAGCAGTCAAGAGAACCGGGACAGGGTTTCCTACGAGCAGTACTTC. Its protein product is CASSQENRDRVSYEQYF.

The chain uses TRBV18 and TRBJ1-2, with D maybe TRBD1 (5 bases). Germline CDR1 reads KGHSH; CDR2 reads LQKENI. V was pared by 4 bases and J by 0 bases, with 6 bases between. CDR3 length: 13 amino acids. CDR3 sequence: CASSQGTNYGYTF. In DNA form, the CDR3 reads TGTGCCAGCTCACAGGGGACTAACTATGGCTACACCTTC.

The genes are TRBV7-3 and TRBJ2-1; the D call may be TRBD1 or TRBD2 (5 bases each). The germline V and J ends were trimmed by 5 bases and 8 bases, with 10 bases remaining between them. The germline gives CDR1 SGHTA, CDR2 FQGTGA. This CDR3 contains 12 residues. The CDR3 protein is CASSQLGDEQFF. CDR3 DNA: TGTGCCAGCAGCCAATTGGGGGATGAGCAGTTCTTC. The whole variable domain, remainder taken from reference TRBV7-3 and TRBJ2-1, is GAGVSQTPSNKVTEKGKYVELRCDPISGHTALYWYRQSLGQGPEFLIYFQGTGAADDSGLPNDRFFAVRPEGSVSTLKIQRTERGDSAVYLCASSQLGDEQFFGPGTRLTVL.

The chain combines TRBV2 with TRBJ1-2; 11 nucleotides agree with TRBD1. The V segment lost 6 bases and the J segment 3 bases; nucleotides outside the gene matches: 3. This CDR3 comprises 14 residues. Germline CDR1 SNHLY, CDR2 FYNNEI. The chain's CDR3 is CASRDRGQYYGYTF. The CDR3 DNA reads as TGTGCCAGCAGGGACAGGGGGCAATACTATGGCTACACCTTC.

With respect to this clone: A junction boundary mismatches the germline segment, possibly from a read error. V and J are TRBV5-5 and TRBJ2-5; TRBD1 might be the D (6 bases). Germline V gene lookup returns CDR1 SGHKS and CDR2 YYEKEE (reference sequence). This CDR3 comprises 13 residues. CDR3 amino acids: CASSQVRGETQYF. The CDR3 region has the DNA TGCGCCAGCAGCCAAGTCAGGGGAGAGACCCAGTACTTC.

This clone was seen once. The chain uses TRBV5-6 and TRBJ1-1; tentatively, D is TRBD1 (5 bases). CDR1 is SGHDT and CDR2 is YYEEEE in the germline V gene. Between the trimmed V and J ends, which lost 4 bases and 5 bases, there was a span of 9 bases. This CDR3 region has 12 residues. The CDR3 sequence is CASSIQATEAFF. In DNA, the CDR3 is TGTGCCAGCAGCATACAGGCAACTGAAGCTTTCTTT.

This clone has a handful of counts. The chain joins TRBV4-3 to TRBJ2-5; D call uncertain. Trimming pared 1 base from V and 4 bases from J, leaving 13 bases between. CDR1 is LGHNA and CDR2 is YSLEER in the germline V gene. The CDR3 length is 15 residues. The CDR3 sequence is CASSQAGILGETQYF. The CDR3 region has the DNA TGCGCCAGCAGCCAAGCGGGCATCCTGGGAGAGACCCAGTACTTC.

The chain recombines TRBV30 with TRBJ2-5, with 8 bases matching TRBD1. V shed 3 bases, J shed 2 bases, and the junction held 11 bases outside the gene matches. The germline CDR1 and CDR2 sequences are GTSNPN and SVGIG (reference sequence). This CDR3 comprises 16 residues. The CDR3 here is CAWSPNRGWYQETQYF. The CDR3 nucleotides read TGTGCCTGGAGCCCTAACAGGGGGTGGTATCAAGAGACCCAGTACTTC.

There are a few counts of this clone. This rearrangement joins TRBV7-2 to TRBJ2-7, with D uncertain. This CDR3 region has 14 residues. Per germline, CDR1 SGHTA and CDR2 FQGNSA. Trimming shortened V by 5 bases and J by 1 base, and 12 bases separated the two germline ends. The CDR3 spells CASSGRYPSYEQYF. In DNA form, the CDR3 reads TGTGCCAGCAGCGGTCGTTACCCGTCCTACGAGCAGTACTTC.

The chain employs TRBV18 and TRBJ2-5; TRBD1 or TRBD2 may be the D gene (5 bases each). This CDR3 region has 12 residues. Deletions cut 4 bases from V and 3 bases from J, with 6 bases between. Looked up from germline, CDR1 is KGHSH and CDR2 is LQKENI. CDR3 nucleotide sequence: TGTGCCAGCTCACGAGGGGAAGAGACCCAGTACTTC. This gives the protein CASSRGEETQYF. The full variable domain, with the rest looked up from reference TRBV18 and TRBJ2-5, is NAGVMQNPRHLVRRRGQEARLRCSPMKGHSHVYWYRQLPEEGLKFMVYLQKENIIDESGMPKERFSAEFPKEGPSILRIQQVVRGDSAAYFCASSRGEETQYFGPGTRLLVL.

Concerning this clone: The sample holds other DNA sequences that translate to the same CDR3. The chain employs TRBV5-6 and TRBJ2-5; no clear D gene. The CDR3 contains 12 residues. From germline, CDR1 is SGHDT and CDR2 YYEEEE. V lost 0 bases, J lost 5 bases, and 5 bases lay in between. This CDR3 is CASSLVQETQYF. The CDR3 DNA follows: TGTGCCAGCAGCTTGGTCCAGGAGACCCAGTACTTC.

The J gene is TRBJ2-5, the V gene TRBV5-1, with no clear D. The germline CDR1 and CDR2 sequences are SGHRS and YFSETQ. The V end was cut by 0 bases, the J end by 5 bases, with 5 bases between. The length of the CDR3 is 12 residues. The CDR3 is CASSLGSETQYF. In DNA, the CDR3 is TGCGCCAGCAGCTTGGGGTCCGAGACCCAGTACTTC.

There are a few counts of this clone. The chain carries TRBV5-1 and TRBJ2-7; TRBD2 is a possible D gene (6 bases). The CDR3 runs to 13 residues. With 5 bases removed from V and 0 bases from J, the gap between germline ends came to 9 bases. Germline assignment: CDR1 SGHRS and CDR2 YFSETQ. The CDR3 bases are TGCGCCAGCAGGGAGGGGAGCTCCTACGAGCAGTACTTC. It codes for CASREGSSYEQYF.

This chain joins TRBV5-1 and TRBJ2-5; D perhaps matches TRBD1 (5 bases). There are 16 residues in the CDR3. The germline CDR1 and CDR2 sequences are SGHRS and YFSETQ. Trimming removed 0 bases from V and 1 base from J, with 13 bases in between. Here the CDR3 reads CASSLGQGSTQETQYF. Written as DNA, the CDR3 is TGCGCCAGCAGCTTGGGGCAGGGCTCCACCCAAGAGACCCAGTACTTC.

This chain joins TRBV7-9 and TRBJ1-1, with 9 bases matching TRBD1. Unmatched junction bases numbered 1, after V lost 5 bases and J lost 3 bases. CDR1 SEHNR and CDR2 FQNEAQ come from the germline V gene (reference sequence). The CDR3 loop spans 13 amino acids. CDR3 DNA: TGTGCCAGCAGCCGACAGGGGGACACTGAAGCTTTCTTT. Translation: CASSRQGDTEAFF.